What follows are 26 T cell receptor beta chains derived from one specimen sequenced in a study of shared clonotypes between healthy human individuals. Method: immunoSEQ multiplex PCR; TCRdb's copy keeps in-frame clones and lacks some. The profile shows about 1.5 million clones, roughly 96% of them singletons. Sequences were obtained from naive CD4+ T cells sorted from blood. Subset reported: CD45RA+ positively selected. The source of these receptors is a man aged 25 to 40 in good health.

The chain carries TRBV10-1 and TRBJ2-6; unclear D gene. The CDR3 sequence is 13 residues long. The V gene lost 3 bases and the J gene lost 3 bases, with 3 bases spanning the gap. Germline CDR1 and CDR2: WNHNN and SYGVQD (reference sequence). This CDR3 is CASSDGGANVLTF. The CDR3 nucleotides read TGCGCCAGCAGTGACGGTGGGGCCAACGTCCTGACTTTC.

The chain recombines TRBV7-8 with TRBJ2-7; D uncertain. The CDR3 length is 12 residues. The germline V gene has CDR1 SGHVS and CDR2 FQNEAQ. Deletions cut 8 bases from V and 2 bases from J, with 10 bases between. CDR3 sequence: CASGNQPYEQYF. DNA for the CDR3: TGTGCCAGCGGCAACCAACCCTACGAGCAGTACTTC.

The chain joins TRBV10-2 to TRBJ2-1, with D unclear. Germline CDR1 WSHSY, CDR2 SAAADI. This CDR3 comprises 10 residues. Between the trimmed V and J ends, which lost 6 bases and 5 bases, there was a span of 2 bases. This chain's CDR3 is CASRDNEQFF. The CDR3 nucleotides are TGCGCCAGCAGAGACAATGAGCAGTTCTTC.

The rearrangement uses TRBV6-5 and TRBJ1-5; D not resolved. The CDR3 has 13 amino acids. Trimming took off 2 bases at V and 3 bases at J, with 5 bases between the two ends. CDR1 is MNHEY, CDR2 SVGAGI, per germline. The CDR3, as DNA: TGTGCCAGCAGTTACACCTTCAATCAGCCCCAGCATTTT. Translating it yields CASSYTFNQPQHF.

About this clone: Other DNA sequences from this sample encode an identical CDR3 as well. This sequence joins TRBV11-2 and TRBJ2-7; D call uncertain. V was pared by 0 bases and J by 0 bases, with 6 bases between. CDR1 is SGHAT and CDR2 is FQNNGV in the germline V gene. The CDR3 is 14 amino acids. In DNA form, the CDR3 reads TGTGCCAGCAGCTTAGACAGGAGCTCCTACGAGCAGTACTTC. As protein: CASSLDRSSYEQYF.

V usage is TRBV14 and J usage is TRBJ1-4; TRBD1 aligns across 7 bases. This CDR3 is 15 amino acids long. The V and J ends lost 4 bases and 1 base, in that order; junction bases with no gene match: 3. The germline V gene has CDR1 SGHDN and CDR2 FVKESK. The CDR3 loop is CASSPYRGTNEKLFF. Here the CDR3 DNA reads TGTGCCAGCAGCCCATACAGGGGAACTAATGAAAAACTGTTTTTT. Variable domain in full (rest from reference TRBV14 and TRBJ1-4): EAGVTQFPSHSVIEKGQTVTLRCDPISGHDNLYWYRRVMGKEIKFLLHFVKESKQDESGMPNNRFLAERTGGTYSTLKVQPAELEDSGVYFCASSPYRGTNEKLFFGSGTQLSVL.

The chain is built from TRBV6-1 and TRBJ2-3, with D tentatively TRBD2 (6 bases). The CDR3 consists of 14 residues. CDR1 MNHNS and CDR2 SASEGT come from the germline V gene. Between the trimmed V and J ends, which lost 5 bases and 6 bases, there was a span of 15 bases. The CDR3 sequence is CASSNTGRLDTQYF. The CDR3 bases are TGTGCCAGCAGTAACACGGGGAGGTTGGATACGCAGTATTTT.

The V gene is TRBV11-3, the J gene TRBJ2-1; D assignment may be TRBD1 or TRBD2 (6 bases each). The CDR3 is 16 amino acids. The V gene's germline CDR1 is SGHNT and CDR2 YENEEA. The germline V and J ends were trimmed by 5 bases and 4 bases, with 18 bases remaining between them. CDR3 loop: CASSLGGLDSYNEQFF. The CDR3 DNA sequence: TGTGCCAGCAGCCTAGGGGGGTTAGACAGTTACAATGAGCAGTTCTTC. The entire variable domain, with the rest obtained from reference TRBV11-3 and TRBJ2-1, is as follows: EAGVVQSPRYKIIEKKQPVAFWCNPISGHNTLYWYLQNLGQGPELLIRYENEEAVDDSQLPKDRFSAERLKGVDSTLKIQPAELGDSAVYLCASSLGGLDSYNEQFFGPGTRLTVL.

The chain recombines TRBV18 with TRBJ2-1; 13 nucleotides match TRBD2. The germline CDR1 and CDR2 sequences are KGHSH and LQKENI. This CDR3 is 15 amino acids long. V was pared by 8 bases and J by 3 bases, with 4 bases of the junction left unmatched. In nucleotides, the CDR3 is TGTGCCAGCCAACGGACTAGCGGGAGCTACAATGAGCAGTTCTTC. Amino acid sequence: CASQRTSGSYNEQFF.

The gene calls are TRBV2 and TRBJ2-5, with D uncertain. Germline assignment: CDR1 SNHLY and CDR2 FYNNEI. This CDR3 region has 12 residues. Trimming pared 5 bases from V and 5 bases from J, leaving 9 bases between. CDR3 amino acids: CASSLNVETQYF. The CDR3, as DNA: TGTGCCAGCAGTTTAAACGTCGAGACCCAGTACTTC. The complete variable domain, with remaining parts taken from reference TRBV2 and TRBJ2-5, reads EPEVTQTPSHQVTQMGQEVILRCVPISNHLYFYWYRQILGQKVEFLVSFYNNEISEKSEIFDDQFSVERPDGSNFTLKIRSTKLEDSAMYFCASSLNVETQYFGPGTRLLVL.

CDR3 sequence reads: CASSLLRTGMNTEAFF. The CDR3, as DNA: TGTGCCAGCAGTTTACTCCGGACAGGGATGAACACTGAAGCTTTCTTT. The rearrangement links TRBV27 to TRBJ1-1, with 8 positions matching TRBD1. CDR1 and CDR2 (germline): MNHEY, SMNVEV (reference sequence). The junction had 5 bases not matched to a gene; V was cut back by 2 bases and J by 0 bases. This CDR3 comprises 16 residues.

Only one count was recorded for this clone. This chain uses TRBV7-9 with TRBJ2-1, with 11 bases aligning to TRBD2. With 4 bases clipped from V and 3 bases from J, the junction kept 5 bases outside the gene matches. The CDR3 totals 16 residues. Germline V gives CDR1 SEHNR, CDR2 FQNEAQ (reference sequence). The CDR3 nucleotides read TGTGCCAGCAGCTGGACCGGGACTAGCGGCTACAATGAGCAGTTCTTC. Its protein product is CASSWTGTSGYNEQFF.

The chain has TRBV5-1 and TRBJ1-4, with 10 bases fitting TRBD1. Trimming cost V 9 bases and J 7 bases; bases outside gene matches: 12. This CDR3 is 15 amino acids long. The V gene's germline CDR1 is SGHRS and CDR2 YFSETQ. The CDR3 sequence is CATRQGALEGEKLFF. CDR3 DNA: TGCGCCACAAGACAGGGGGCCCTGGAGGGTGAAAAACTGTTTTTT.

This chain joins TRBV2 and TRBJ2-7; 11 bases are shared with TRBD2. The CDR3 sequence is 16 residues long. With V trimmed by 3 bases and J by 4 bases, 8 bases remained unmatched. Germline V gene lookup returns CDR1 SNHLY and CDR2 FYNNEI. The chain's CDR3 is CASSDRTSGRSYEQYF. CDR3 nucleotides: TGTGCCAGCAGTGATCGTACTAGCGGGAGAAGTTACGAGCAGTACTTC. The full variable domain, in which reference TRBV2 and TRBJ2-7 provide the parts outside the CDR3, is EPEVTQTPSHQVTQMGQEVILRCVPISNHLYFYWYRQILGQKVEFLVSFYNNEISEKSEIFDDQFSVERPDGSNFTLKIRSTKLEDSAMYFCASSDRTSGRSYEQYFGPGTRLTVT.

Only one count was recorded for this clone. The chain recombines TRBV7-6 with TRBJ2-2, with D perhaps TRBD2 (5 bases). The germline V and J ends were trimmed by 5 bases and 6 bases, with 19 bases remaining between them. This CDR3 spans 16 amino acids. Germline V gene sequence: CDR1 SGHVS, CDR2 FNYEAQ. DNA for the CDR3: TGTGCCAGCAGCCCTCGTGCGGGCCCCGACGCCGGGGAGCTGTTTTTT. It codes for CASSPRAGPDAGELFF.

This rearrangement joins TRBV10-3 to TRBJ1-5, with 10 positions matching TRBD1. Germline trimming cut 6 bases from V and 6 bases from J; bases unmatched to any gene: 5. In germline, CDR1 is ENHRY, CDR2 SYGVKD. This CDR3 is built from 14 residues. CDR3 amino acids: CAIRGQGVGQPQHF. CDR3 bases: TGTGCCATCAGAGGACAGGGGGTGGGTCAGCCCCAGCATTTT.

The CDR3 region is CASSVTASHEKLFF. Written as DNA, the CDR3 is TGTGCCAGTAGTGTGACAGCGTCCCACGAAAAACTGTTTTTT. The genes are TRBV19 and TRBJ1-4; TRBD1 might be the D (5 bases). Germline V CDR1 and CDR2: LNHDA, SQIVND (reference sequence). The CDR3 sequence is 14 residues long. The V and J ends lost 5 bases and 8 bases respectively, with 15 bases between them.

The chain carries TRBV7-2 and TRBJ1-5; D perhaps matches TRBD1 (6 bases). Germline assignment: CDR1 SGHTA and CDR2 FQGNSA. The ends were cut back, 5 bases at V and 6 bases at J, with 11 bases in the middle. CDR3 length: 13 residues. The CDR3 bases are TGTGCCAGCAGCGCGCAGGGGAGTCAGCCCCAGCATTTT. Protein: CASSAQGSQPQHF.

As concerns this clone: Different DNA sequences within this sample yield the same CDR3. J is TRBJ2-3 and V is TRBV7-9; no clear D gene. This CDR3 is built from 14 residues. Germline assignment: CDR1 SEHNR and CDR2 FQNEAQ (reference sequence). V shed 0 bases and J shed 1 base, with 5 bases lying between them. CDR3 DNA sequence: TGTGCCAGCAGCTTAGCTGGGGGCACAGATACGCAGTATTTT. It yields the protein CASSLAGGTDTQYF. Combining the CDR3 with reference TRBV7-9 and TRBJ2-3 gives the whole variable domain DTGVSQNPRHKITKRGQNVTFRCDPISEHNRLYWYRQTLGQGPEFLTYFQNEAQLEKSRLLSDRFSAERPKGSFSTLEIQRTEQGDSAMYLCASSLAGGTDTQYFGPGTRLTVL.

The CDR3 loop is CASSRQGHTNEKLFF. Here the CDR3 DNA reads TGTGCCAGCAGCCGACAGGGACACACTAATGAAAAACTGTTTTTT. The chain combines TRBV11-2 with TRBJ1-4, with TRBD1 matching 7 bases. Germline assignment: CDR1 SGHAT and CDR2 FQNNGV. The CDR3 is 15 residues long. The ends lost 5 bases at V and 2 bases at J; junction bases unmatched: 5.

The chain has TRBV11-2 and TRBJ2-7, with a possible D match to TRBD2 (6 bases). This CDR3 region has 15 residues. The V and J ends lost 5 bases and 4 bases respectively, with 18 bases between them. From germline, CDR1 is SGHAT and CDR2 FQNNGV. The CDR3 DNA sequence: TGTGCCAGCAGCCCTTCGCTGGCGGGACTGTACGAGCAGTACTTC. It is translated as CASSPSLAGLYEQYF.

This chain links TRBV2 with TRBJ2-3; D is uncertain. This CDR3 contains 14 residues. The germline V gene has CDR1 SNHLY and CDR2 FYNNEI. Trimming took off 7 bases at V and 0 bases at J, with 11 bases between the two ends. This CDR3 is CASKRTTSTDTQYF. For the CDR3, the DNA is TGTGCCAGCAAAAGGACCACTAGCACAGATACGCAGTATTTT.

The genes are TRBV5-4 and TRBJ1-3, with TRBD1 matching over 8 bases. Trimming at V came to 4 bases and at J to 4 bases, leaving 4 bases not matched to a gene. This CDR3 contains 14 residues. Germline V CDR1 and CDR2: SGHNT, YYREEE (reference sequence). The CDR3 DNA is TGTGCCAGCAGCCCGGACAGGGTCGGAAACACCATATATTTT. Protein sequence: CASSPDRVGNTIYF.

V gene TRBV5-5 combines with J gene TRBJ1-3, with D unclear. CDR3 length equals 16 residues. Germline V gene data show CDR1 as SGHKS and CDR2 as YYEKEE (reference sequence). Trimming left V 0 bases short and J 0 bases short, with 10 bases between. The CDR3 spells CASSLAGEISGNTIYF. In DNA form, the CDR3 reads TGTGCCAGCAGCTTGGCCGGTGAAATCTCTGGAAACACCATATATTTT.

On this clone itself: Other DNA sequences in the same sample also yield this CDR3. The chain employs TRBV6-5 and TRBJ2-7; D is perhaps TRBD1 (6 bases). Trimming removed 5 bases from V and 2 bases from J, with 13 bases in between. Germline loops: CDR1 MNHEY, CDR2 SVGAGI. This CDR3 contains 14 residues. CDR3 bases: TGTGCCAGCAGTCCCCAACAGGGCCCCTACGAGCAGTACTTC. It yields the protein CASSPQQGPYEQYF.

The rearrangement joins TRBV5-5 to TRBJ2-7; 7 bases line up with TRBD1. Per germline, CDR1 SGHKS and CDR2 YYEKEE (reference sequence). The CDR3 spans 16 residues. V trimming: 5 bases; J trimming: 5 bases; junction bases outside the gene matches: 16. CDR3 residues: CASRDRTGLKGNEQYF. DNA for the CDR3: TGTGCCAGCAGGGACCGGACAGGACTTAAAGGGAACGAGCAGTACTTC.